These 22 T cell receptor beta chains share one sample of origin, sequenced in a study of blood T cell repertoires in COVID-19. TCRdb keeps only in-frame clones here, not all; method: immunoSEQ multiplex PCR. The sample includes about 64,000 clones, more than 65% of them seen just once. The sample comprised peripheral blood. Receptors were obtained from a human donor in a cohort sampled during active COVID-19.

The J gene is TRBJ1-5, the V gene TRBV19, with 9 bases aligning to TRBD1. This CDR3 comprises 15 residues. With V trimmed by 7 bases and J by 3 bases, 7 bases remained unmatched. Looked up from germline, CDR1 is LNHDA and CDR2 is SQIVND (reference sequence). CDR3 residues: CASKIGQGNNQPQHF. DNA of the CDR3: TGTGCCAGTAAAATCGGACAGGGGAACAATCAGCCCCAGCATTTT.

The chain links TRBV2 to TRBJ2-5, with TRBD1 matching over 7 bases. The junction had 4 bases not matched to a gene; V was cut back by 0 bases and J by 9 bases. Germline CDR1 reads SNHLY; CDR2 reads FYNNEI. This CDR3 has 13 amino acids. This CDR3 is CASSEAAQGAQYF. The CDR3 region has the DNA TGTGCCAGCAGTGAAGCGGCCCAGGGGGCCCAGTACTTC.

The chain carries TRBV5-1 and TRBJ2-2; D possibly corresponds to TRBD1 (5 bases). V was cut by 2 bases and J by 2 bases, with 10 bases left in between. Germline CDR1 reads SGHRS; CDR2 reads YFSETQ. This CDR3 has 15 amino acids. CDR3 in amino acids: CASSFTGGNTGELFF. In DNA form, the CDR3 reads TGCGCCAGCAGCTTTACAGGCGGAAACACCGGGGAGCTGTTTTTT.

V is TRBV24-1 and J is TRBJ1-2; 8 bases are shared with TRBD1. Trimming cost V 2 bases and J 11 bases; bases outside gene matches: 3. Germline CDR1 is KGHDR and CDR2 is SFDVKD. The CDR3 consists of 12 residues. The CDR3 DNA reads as TGTGCCACCAGTGATTCGACAGGGGAGTACACCTTC. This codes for CATSDSTGEYTF.

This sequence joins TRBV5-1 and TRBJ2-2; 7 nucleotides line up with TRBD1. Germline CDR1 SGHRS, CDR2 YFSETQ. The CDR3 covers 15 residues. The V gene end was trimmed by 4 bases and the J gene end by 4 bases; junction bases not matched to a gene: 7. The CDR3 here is CASSPDRVGTGELFF. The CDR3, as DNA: TGCGCCAGCAGCCCCGACAGGGTAGGCACCGGGGAGCTGTTTTTT.

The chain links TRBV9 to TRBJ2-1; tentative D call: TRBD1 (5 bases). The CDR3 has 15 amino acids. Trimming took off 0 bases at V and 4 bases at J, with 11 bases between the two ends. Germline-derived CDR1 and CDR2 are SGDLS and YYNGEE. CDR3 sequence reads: CASSVAVTEYNEQFF. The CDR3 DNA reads TGTGCCAGCAGCGTAGCGGTGACAGAATACAATGAGCAGTTCTTC.

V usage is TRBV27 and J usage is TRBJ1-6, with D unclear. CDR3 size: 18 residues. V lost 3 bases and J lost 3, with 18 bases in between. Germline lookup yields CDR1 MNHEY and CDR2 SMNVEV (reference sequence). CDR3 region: CASSLSQNAGGYNSPLHF. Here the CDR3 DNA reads TGTGCCAGCAGTTTGTCGCAGAATGCTGGAGGCTATAATTCACCCCTCCACTTT.

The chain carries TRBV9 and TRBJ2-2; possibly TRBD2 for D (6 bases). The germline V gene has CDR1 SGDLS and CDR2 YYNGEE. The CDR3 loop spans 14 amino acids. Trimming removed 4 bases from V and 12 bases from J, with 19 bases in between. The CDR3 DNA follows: TGTGCCAGCAGCCTCGGCGGGGCGCAAGAAAAGCTGTTTTTT. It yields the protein CASSLGGAQEKLFF.

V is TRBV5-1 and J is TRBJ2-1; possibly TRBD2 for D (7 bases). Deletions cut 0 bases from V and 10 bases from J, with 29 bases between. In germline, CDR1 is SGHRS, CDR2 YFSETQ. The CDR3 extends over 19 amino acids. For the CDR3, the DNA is TGCGCCAGCAGCTTGGGACGGAGCATTAGGCGGGGGCCTTCAGGGGAGCAGTTCTTC. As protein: CASSLGRSIRRGPSGEQFF.

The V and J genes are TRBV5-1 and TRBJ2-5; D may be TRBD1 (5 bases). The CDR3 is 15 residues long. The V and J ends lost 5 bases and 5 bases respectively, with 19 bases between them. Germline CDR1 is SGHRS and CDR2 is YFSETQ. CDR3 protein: CASRTSTESRETQYF. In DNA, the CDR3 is TGCGCCAGCAGAACCTCGACAGAGAGTCGGGAGACCCAGTACTTC.

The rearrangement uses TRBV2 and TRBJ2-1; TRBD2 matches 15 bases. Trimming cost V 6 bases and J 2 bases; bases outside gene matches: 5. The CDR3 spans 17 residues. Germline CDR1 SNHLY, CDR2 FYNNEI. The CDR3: CASRGLAGGLPYNEQFF. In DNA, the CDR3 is TGTGCCAGCAGGGGACTAGCGGGGGGTCTTCCCTACAATGAGCAGTTCTTC. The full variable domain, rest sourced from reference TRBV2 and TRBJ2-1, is EPEVTQTPSHQVTQMGQEVILRCVPISNHLYFYWYRQILGQKVEFLVSFYNNEISEKSEIFDDQFSVERPDGSNFTLKIRSTKLEDSAMYFCASRGLAGGLPYNEQFFGPGTRLTVL.

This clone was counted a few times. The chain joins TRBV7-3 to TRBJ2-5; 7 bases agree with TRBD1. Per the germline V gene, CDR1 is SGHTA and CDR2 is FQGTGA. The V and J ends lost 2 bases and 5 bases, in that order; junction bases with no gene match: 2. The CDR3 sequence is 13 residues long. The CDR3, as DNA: TGTGCCAGCAGCTTAGGACAGGCGGAGACCCAGTACTTC. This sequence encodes CASSLGQAETQYF.

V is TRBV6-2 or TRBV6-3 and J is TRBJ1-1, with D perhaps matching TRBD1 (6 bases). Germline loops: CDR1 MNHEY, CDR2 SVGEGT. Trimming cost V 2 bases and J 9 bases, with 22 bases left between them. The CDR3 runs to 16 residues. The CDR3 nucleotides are TGTGCCAGCAGTTACGCCACGTTCACAGGGTACCCCCAAGCTTTCTTT. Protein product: CASSYATFTGYPQAFF.

This CDR3 reads CASSVQGSVAFF. The CDR3 region has the DNA TGTGCCAGTAGTGTTCAGGGGTCTGTCGCTTTCTTT. The V gene is TRBV19, the J gene TRBJ1-1; weak D call: TRBD1 (6 bases). In germline, CDR1 is LNHDA, CDR2 SQIVND (reference sequence). This CDR3 is 12 amino acids long. V lost 5 bases to trimming and J lost 11 bases, with 15 bases between them.

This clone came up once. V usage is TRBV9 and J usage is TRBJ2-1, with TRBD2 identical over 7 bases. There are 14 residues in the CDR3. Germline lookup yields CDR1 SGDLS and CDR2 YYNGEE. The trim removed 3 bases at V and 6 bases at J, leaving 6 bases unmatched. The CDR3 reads CASSAETSVNEQFF. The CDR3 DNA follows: TGTGCCAGCAGCGCCGAAACTAGCGTCAATGAGCAGTTCTTC.

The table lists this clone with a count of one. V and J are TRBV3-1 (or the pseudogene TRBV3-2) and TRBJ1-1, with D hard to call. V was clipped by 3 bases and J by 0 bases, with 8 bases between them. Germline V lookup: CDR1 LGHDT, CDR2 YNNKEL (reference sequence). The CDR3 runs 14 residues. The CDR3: CASSHTPLNTEAFF. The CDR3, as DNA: TGTGCCAGCAGCCACACACCCCTGAACACTGAAGCTTTCTTT.

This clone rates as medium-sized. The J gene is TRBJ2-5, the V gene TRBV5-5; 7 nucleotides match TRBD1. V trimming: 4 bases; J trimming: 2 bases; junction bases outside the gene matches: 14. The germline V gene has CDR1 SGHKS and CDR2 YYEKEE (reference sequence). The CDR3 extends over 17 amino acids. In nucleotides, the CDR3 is TGTGCCAGCAGCCCCCTTCAGCGGACAGGCAGTCAAGAGACCCAGTACTTC. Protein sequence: CASSPLQRTGSQETQYF.

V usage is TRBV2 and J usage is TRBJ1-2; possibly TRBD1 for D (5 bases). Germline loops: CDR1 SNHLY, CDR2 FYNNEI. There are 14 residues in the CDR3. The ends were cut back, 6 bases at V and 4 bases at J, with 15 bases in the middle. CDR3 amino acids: CASSSLQTAYGYTF. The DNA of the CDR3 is TGTGCCAGCAGCTCGCTTCAGACAGCCTATGGCTACACCTTC.

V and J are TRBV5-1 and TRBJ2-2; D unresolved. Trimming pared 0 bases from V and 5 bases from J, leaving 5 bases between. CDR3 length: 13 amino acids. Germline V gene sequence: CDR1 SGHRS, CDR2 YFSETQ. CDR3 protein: CASSLGRTGELFF. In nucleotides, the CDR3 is TGCGCCAGCAGCTTGGGCAGGACCGGGGAGCTGTTTTTT.

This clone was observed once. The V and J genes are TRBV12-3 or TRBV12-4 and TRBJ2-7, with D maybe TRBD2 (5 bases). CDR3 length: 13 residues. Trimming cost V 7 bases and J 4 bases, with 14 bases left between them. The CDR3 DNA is TGTGCCAGCACCCTCCCCGGGGTTTACGAGCAGTACTTC. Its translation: CASTLPGVYEQYF.

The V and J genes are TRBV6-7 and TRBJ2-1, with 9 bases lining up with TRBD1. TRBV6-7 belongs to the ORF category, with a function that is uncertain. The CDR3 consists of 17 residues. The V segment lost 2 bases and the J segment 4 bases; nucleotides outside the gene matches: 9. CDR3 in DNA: TGTGCCAGCAGTTACAAAATTGGACAGGGGCCATACAATGAGCAGTTCTTC. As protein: CASSYKIGQGPYNEQFF.

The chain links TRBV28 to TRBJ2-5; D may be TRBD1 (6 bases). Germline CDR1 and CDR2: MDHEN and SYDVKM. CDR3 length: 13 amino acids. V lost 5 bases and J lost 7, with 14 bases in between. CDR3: CASSVFGGPTQYF. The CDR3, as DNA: TGTGCCAGCAGTGTCTTTGGGGGCCCGACCCAGTACTTC.